Presented here are 25 T cell receptor beta chains from one specimen sequenced in a study of blood T cell repertoires in COVID-19. Method: immunoSEQ multiplex PCR; TCRdb's copy keeps in-frame clones and lacks some. The top ten hold less than 20% of the sample, which has 130,000 or so clones, around nine tenths seen once. The sample was peripheral blood. The receptor set was obtained from a man between 45 and 60 years old with active or convalescent COVID-19.

V usage is TRBV7-6 and J usage is TRBJ2-2; 11 bases match TRBD1. V trimming: 6 bases; J trimming: 6 bases; junction bases outside the gene matches: 6. The CDR3 consists of 15 residues. CDR1 is SGHVS and CDR2 is FNYEAQ in the germline V gene. The CDR3 sequence: CASRNRTGGSGELFF. In DNA form, the CDR3 reads TGTGCCAGCAGAAACAGGACAGGGGGCTCCGGGGAGCTGTTTTTT.

The V and J genes are TRBV9 and TRBJ2-5, with TRBD2 matching over 7 bases. In germline, CDR1 is SGDLS, CDR2 YYNGEE. The CDR3 spans 15 residues. With 4 bases clipped from V and 5 bases from J, the junction kept 11 bases outside the gene matches. CDR3 DNA sequence: TGTGCCAGCAGCCTACAAACGGGAGGTTGGGAGACCCAGTACTTC. Its protein is CASSLQTGGWETQYF. The entire variable domain, with the rest obtained from reference TRBV9 and TRBJ2-5, is as follows: DSGVTQTPKHLITATGQRVTLRCSPRSGDLSVYWYQQSLDQGLQFLIQYYNGEERAKGNILERFSAQQFPDLHSELNLSSLELGDSALYFCASSLQTGGWETQYFGPGTRLLVL.

This chain links TRBV28 with TRBJ1-2; D is ambiguous. From germline, CDR1 is MDHEN and CDR2 SYDVKM. This CDR3 spans 15 amino acids. The V end lost 8 bases, the J end lost 4 bases, and 20 bases lay between the germline ends. CDR3 nucleotide sequence: TGTGCCAGCGGAGGCTTGAACCGGATTTCCTATGGCTACACCTTC. This encodes CASGGLNRISYGYTF.

This rearrangement joins TRBV2 to TRBJ1-2; 7 nucleotides line up with TRBD1. Germline lookup yields CDR1 SNHLY and CDR2 FYNNEI. This CDR3 has 12 residues. Trimming cost V 8 bases and J 7 bases; bases outside gene matches: 7. CDR3 amino acids: CASPDRVFGYTF. CDR3 in DNA: TGTGCCAGCCCCGACAGGGTTTTTGGCTACACCTTC. Full variable domain (remainder filled in from reference TRBV2 and TRBJ1-2): EPEVTQTPSHQVTQMGQEVILRCVPISNHLYFYWYRQILGQKVEFLVSFYNNEISEKSEIFDDQFSVERPDGSNFTLKIRSTKLEDSAMYFCASPDRVFGYTFGSGTRLTVV.

This chain links TRBV6-2 or TRBV6-3 with TRBJ2-7; unclear D gene. CDR3 length equals 11 residues. From germline, CDR1 is MNHEY and CDR2 SVGEGT. Deletions cut 3 bases from V and 6 bases from J, with 6 bases between. This CDR3 is CASSYSREQYF. CDR3 nucleotides: TGTGCCAGCAGTTATAGTCGCGAGCAGTACTTC.

The chain links TRBV7-8 to TRBJ2-3; D is possibly TRBD1 (5 bases). Trimming stripped 1 base from V and 0 bases from J, with 11 bases between. The CDR3 consists of 16 residues. CDR1 SGHVS and CDR2 FQNEAQ come from the germline V gene. CDR3 region: CASSLVQGRSTDTQYF. The CDR3 coding sequence is TGTGCCAGCAGCTTAGTCCAGGGCCGTAGCACAGATACGCAGTATTTT.

CDR3 sequence (DNA): TGTGCCAGCAGCGTCTCCTACGAGCAGTACTTC. Its translation is CASSVSYEQYF. The chain uses TRBV12-3 or TRBV12-4 and TRBJ2-7; D is ambiguous. The CDR3 totals 11 residues. The germline V and J ends were trimmed by 6 bases and 0 bases, with 3 bases remaining between them.

A note on this clone: Compared with germline, one end of the junction differs, possibly owing to a read error. The chain joins TRBV5-5 to TRBJ1-3, with D uncertain. The CDR3 loop spans 11 amino acids. From germline, CDR1 is SGHKS and CDR2 YYEKEE (reference sequence). The CDR3 sequence: CASTEGNSIYF. CDR3 coding DNA: TGTGCCAGCACGGAGGGTAACAGCATATATTTT.

The V gene is TRBV10-1, the J gene TRBJ2-5; maybe TRBD2 (5 bases). Between the trimmed V and J ends, which lost 3 bases and 2 bases, there was a span of 7 bases. Germline V gives CDR1 WNHNN, CDR2 SYGVQD (reference sequence). The length of the CDR3 is 13 residues. In DNA form, the CDR3 reads TGCGCCAGCAGTGATAAGCGGCAAGAGACCCAGTACTTC. This translates into CASSDKRQETQYF.

The chain uses TRBV5-6 and TRBJ2-1, with D perhaps TRBD1 (5 bases). The CDR3 is 17 amino acids. CDR1 is SGHDT and CDR2 is YYEEEE in the germline V gene. With 0 bases removed from V and 0 bases from J, the gap between germline ends came to 13 bases. This CDR3 reads CASSLEGWRSSYNEQFF. CDR3 nucleotide sequence: TGTGCCAGCAGCTTGGAGGGGTGGCGGAGCTCCTACAATGAGCAGTTCTTC.

The chain couples TRBV7-2 to TRBJ2-5, with TRBD1 as a possible D gene (6 bases). Per germline, CDR1 SGHTA and CDR2 FQGNSA. The length of the CDR3 is 15 residues. Trimming cost V 2 bases and J 4 bases, with 14 bases left between them. The CDR3 sequence: CASSLSRGNGETQYF. CDR3 DNA: TGTGCCAGCAGCTTAAGCAGGGGCAATGGAGAGACCCAGTACTTC.

This chain links TRBV5-1 with TRBJ2-7, with 7 bases that match TRBD1. The CDR3 is 16 amino acids. The trim removed 2 bases at V and 3 bases at J, leaving 11 bases unmatched. In germline, CDR1 is SGHRS, CDR2 YFSETQ. The CDR3 nucleotides are TGCGCCAGCAGCTTCAATAGACAGGGTGGAGGCTACGAGCAGTACTTC. It is translated as CASSFNRQGGGYEQYF.

J is TRBJ2-5 and V is TRBV5-4, with TRBD1 as a possible D gene (6 bases). Trimming cost V 3 bases and J 3 bases, with 15 bases left between them. The germline V gene has CDR1 SGHNT and CDR2 YYREEE (reference sequence). The CDR3 runs 15 residues. The CDR3 protein is CASSSPRDNKETQYF. The CDR3, as DNA: TGTGCCAGCAGCTCTCCCCGGGACAACAAAGAGACCCAGTACTTC.

The V call is TRBV5-1, the J call TRBJ2-2, with D possibly matching TRBD2 (5 bases). The length of the CDR3 is 13 residues. In germline, CDR1 is SGHRS, CDR2 YFSETQ. The ends were cut back, 4 bases at V and 4 bases at J, with 8 bases in the middle. CDR3 loop: CASSRGSTGELFF. The CDR3 DNA sequence: TGCGCCAGCAGCCGAGGGTCCACCGGGGAGCTGTTTTTT.

This chain connects TRBV10-2 to TRBJ1-6, with D maybe TRBD1 (6 bases). Between the trimmed V and J ends, which lost 4 bases and 2 bases, there was a span of 15 bases. Germline V lookup: CDR1 WSHSY, CDR2 SAAADI. This CDR3 has 17 amino acids. In DNA, the CDR3 is TGCGCCAGCAGTGGACAGGCCCCAGGGGCCTATAATTCACCCCTCCACTTT. This encodes CASSGQAPGAYNSPLHF.

A single count supports this clone. V usage is TRBV19 and J usage is TRBJ1-1, with TRBD1 matching 8 bases. V trimming: 5 bases; J trimming: 0 bases; junction bases outside the gene matches: 8. Germline CDR1 LNHDA, CDR2 SQIVND (reference sequence). The length of the CDR3 is 16 residues. The CDR3 region has the DNA TGTGCCAGTAGTCCTCGGGACAGGAGCTTGAACACTGAAGCTTTCTTT. It translates to CASSPRDRSLNTEAFF.

There are a few counts of this clone. The genes are TRBV4-1 and TRBJ2-2; 8 bases are shared with TRBD2. CDR3 length equals 19 residues. Per germline, CDR1 MGHRA and CDR2 YSYEKL. V gave up 3 bases and J gave up 3 bases; unmatched junction bases: 15. This CDR3 is CASSQRTSGLNGDTGELFF. The CDR3 coding sequence is TGCGCCAGCAGCCAGAGAACTAGCGGCCTCAATGGGGACACCGGGGAGCTGTTTTTT.

This clone was seen once. The rearrangement links TRBV9 to TRBJ1-6; 10 nucleotides align to TRBD1. V was clipped by 3 bases and J by 6 bases; unmatched bases: 3. Per the germline V gene, CDR1 is SGDLS and CDR2 is YYNGEE. The CDR3 has 15 amino acids. The CDR3: CASSEGQGTNSPLHF. The CDR3 nucleotides are TGTGCCAGCAGCGAGGGACAGGGGACTAATTCACCCCTCCACTTT. Combining the CDR3 with reference TRBV9 and TRBJ1-6 gives the whole variable domain DSGVTQTPKHLITATGQRVTLRCSPRSGDLSVYWYQQSLDQGLQFLIQYYNGEERAKGNILERFSAQQFPDLHSELNLSSLELGDSALYFCASSEGQGTNSPLHFGNGTRLTVT.

The rearrangement uses TRBV2 and TRBJ2-6; D gene ambiguous. V was trimmed by 3 bases and J by 5 bases, leaving 5 bases between them. The CDR3 runs 13 residues. Germline CDR1 SNHLY, CDR2 FYNNEI. Here the CDR3 reads CASSDQWANVLTF. CDR3 DNA sequence: TGTGCCAGCAGTGACCAGTGGGCCAACGTCCTGACTTTC.

The chain joins TRBV5-1 to TRBJ2-1, with D maybe TRBD2 (5 bases). CDR1 is SGHRS, CDR2 YFSETQ, per germline. The CDR3 loop spans 15 amino acids. Trimming left V 4 bases short and J 0 bases short, with 11 bases between. The CDR3 loop reads CASSLTTSSYNEQFF. The DNA of the CDR3 is TGCGCCAGCAGCCTGACTACGAGCTCCTACAATGAGCAGTTCTTC.

DNA for the CDR3: TGCGCCAGCAGTAATCGGGACACCAATCAGCCCCAGCATTTT. Protein sequence: CASSNRDTNQPQHF. The chain recombines TRBV5-1 with TRBJ1-5; D possibly corresponds to TRBD1 (6 bases). The germline V and J ends were trimmed by 5 bases and 3 bases, with 12 bases remaining between them. Germline-derived CDR1 and CDR2 are SGHRS and YFSETQ. There are 14 residues in the CDR3.

This clone was counted once. The rearrangement joins TRBV28 to TRBJ1-1; tentatively, D is TRBD1 (5 bases). The CDR3 has 14 amino acids. Germline V gene data show CDR1 as MDHEN and CDR2 as SYDVKM. Trimming removed 7 bases from V and 4 bases from J, with 16 bases in between. CDR3 loop: CASTPGRVGTEAFF. In nucleotides, the CDR3 is TGTGCCAGCACCCCAGGGCGAGTAGGCACTGAAGCTTTCTTT.

The gene calls are TRBV19 and TRBJ2-5; D not certain. Germline V lookup: CDR1 LNHDA, CDR2 SQIVND (reference sequence). Trimming stripped 6 bases from V and 3 bases from J, with 11 bases between. The CDR3 length is 13 residues. CDR3 sequence (DNA): TGTGCCAGTAGCTCCCGCGCCAAAGAGACCCAGTACTTC. This gives the protein CASSSRAKETQYF. Together with reference TRBV19 and TRBJ2-5, the CDR3 gives the full variable domain: DGGITQSPKYLFRKEGQNVTLSCEQNLNHDAMYWYRQDPGQGLRLIYYSQIVNDFQKGDIAEGYSVSREKKESFPLTVTSAQKNPTAFYLCASSSRAKETQYFGPGTRLLVL.

This clone has only one observation. This chain joins TRBV3-1 (or the pseudogene TRBV3-2) and TRBJ2-2; D perhaps matches TRBD2 (5 bases). V lost 4 bases, J lost 3 bases, and 12 bases lay in between. CDR3 length: 15 amino acids. Germline V CDR1 and CDR2: LGHDT, YNNKEL (reference sequence). CDR3 region: CASSRLTSDTGELFF. The CDR3 DNA reads as TGTGCCAGCAGCCGCCTAACTAGTGACACCGGGGAGCTGTTTTTT.

The sample holds one count of this clone. The CDR3 nucleotides read TGTGCCAGCAGTTACTCAAGCCCAGGCGTCGGCTACACCTTC. Translation gives CASSYSSPGVGYTF. This sequence joins TRBV6-2 or TRBV6-3 and TRBJ1-2; no clear D gene. The germline gives CDR1 MNHEY, CDR2 SVGEGT. V lost 0 bases and J lost 8, with 13 bases in between. The CDR3 is 14 amino acids.